A selection of T cell receptor beta chains follows, all from one sample in a study of response to subunit inactivated influenza vaccine. Each CDR3 protein is one row after TCRdb ran MiXCR on the RT-PCR reads. The sample comprises hundreds of thousands of distinct CDR3 sequences, approximately 15% of which are singletons, and approximately 10% rests with the top ten. This specimen was PBMCs from blood, taken about 11 days after vaccination. These receptors all come from a middle-aged man who received an inactivated influenza vaccine. Both conserved end residues are part of each CDR3. The order of the fields is clone size, J gene, D gene, V gene, CDR3 DNA, CDR3 protein. The D gene is left open where the match is weak. Where a row states a size, it is once, few, many or the class of an expanded clone; other rows omit it.

-,TRBJ1-1,-,TRBV5-1,TGCGCCAGCAGCCCGATACAGGGTTTAGGGAACACTGAAGCTTTCTTT,CASSPIQGLGNTEAFF
-,TRBJ2-3,TRBD2,TRBV15,TGTGCCACCAAGACTAGCGGGGGGAGGGATACGCAGTATTTT,CATKTSGGRDTQYF
few,TRBJ2-7,-,TRBV7-9,TGTGCCAGCAGCTCCTCCGGGACTCCGTTTTACGAGCAGTACTTC,CASSSSGTPFYEQYF
few,TRBJ1-5,-,TRBV4-1,TGCGCCAGCAGCCAAGATCCGGGTAATAGCAATCAGCCCCAGCATTTT,CASSQDPGNSNQPQHF
-,TRBJ2-1,TRBD2,TRBV3-1,TGTGCCAGCAGCCAAGGGGGGGGGCTAGCGGGAGTTGAGGAGCAGTTCTTC,CASSQGGGLAGVEEQFF
few,TRBJ1-6,-,TRBV10-2,TGCGCCAGCAATATGTCGGGCAATAATTCACCCCTCCACTTT,CASNMSGNNSPLHF
-,TRBJ2-5,-,TRBV5-5,TGTGCCAGCAGCTGGGATGTCTCGGGGGAGACCCAGTACTTC,CASSWDVSGETQYF
-,TRBJ2-5,TRBD1,TRBV7-2,TGTGCCAGCAGCTTACGCCGGGACAGGGCTAACCCAGGGGAGACCCAGTACTTC,CASSLRRDRANPGETQYF
many,TRBJ1-5,-,TRBV18,TGTGCCAGCTCACCAGGTGCTAGAAGTTCCAATCAGCCCCAGCATTTT,CASSPGARSSNQPQHF
few,TRBJ1-2,-,TRBV20-1,TGCAGTGCTAAGACAGGCTGGTATGGCTACACCTTC,CSAKTGWYGYTF
few,TRBJ2-3,-,TRBV2,TGTGCCAGCAAGGTCGCAGATACGCAGTATTTT,CASKVADTQYF
few,TRBJ2-5,-,TRBV12-3/TRBV12-4,TGTGCCAGCAGTCGTGACGGCGGGGCGCGAGAGACCCAGTACTTC,CASSRDGGARETQYF
-,TRBJ2-3,-,TRBV15,TGTGCCACCAGCAGAGATGATGGGATTAGCGGGGACAGGGATACGCAGTATTTT,CATSRDDGISGDRDTQYF
many,TRBJ2-7,TRBD1,TRBV5-1,TGCGCCAGCAGCTTTTCCGGAGACAGGGACGAGCAGTACTTC,CASSFSGDRDEQYF
once,TRBJ1-5,-,TRBV27,TGTGCCACCAGGGTAGGGGCGGCGAGCAATCAGCCCCAGCATTTT,CATRVGAASNQPQHF
-,TRBJ1-4,TRBD1,TRBV18,TGTGCCAGCTCACCGGACAGGGAAAAACTGTTTTTT,CASSPDREKLFF
-,TRBJ2-7,-,TRBV15,TGTGCCACCAGCAGAGATACGGCCTACGAGCAGTACTTC,CATSRDTAYEQYF
-,TRBJ2-5,TRBD1,TRBV7-8,TGTGCCAGCAGCCCCCGGGACAGGGGAGAGACCCAGTACTTC,CASSPRDRGETQYF
few,TRBJ2-3,TRBD1,TRBV24-1,TGTGCCACCAGTGATTTGCCCGGGACAGGGGTGACAGATACGCAGTATTTT,CATSDLPGTGVTDTQYF
-,TRBJ2-3,-,TRBV11-2,TGTGCCAGCAGCTCAACAGACATGTCTACGCAGTATTTT,CASSSTDMSTQYF
-,TRBJ2-5,TRBD2,TRBV28,TGTGCCAGCAGTTTTCCGGGAGGAGGCAGAGAGACCCAGTACTTC,CASSFPGGGRETQYF
few,TRBJ2-1,TRBD2,TRBV20-1,TGCAGTGCTCGGACTAGCGGAGTCTACAATGAGCAGTTCTTC,CSARTSGVYNEQFF
many,TRBJ2-3,TRBD2,TRBV3-1,TGTGCCAGCAGCCAAGCGGGGGGTACAGATACGCAGTATTTT,CASSQAGGTDTQYF
-,TRBJ2-3,TRBD1,TRBV5-1,TGCGCCAGCAGCTTGGGAGGGACAGGGATAGATACGCAGTATTTT,CASSLGGTGIDTQYF
-,TRBJ2-5,-,TRBV6-1,TGTGCCAGCAGCGAGGGGGTTTTTGAGACCCAGTACTTC,CASSEGVFETQYF
-,TRBJ1-4,-,TRBV28,TGTGCCAGCAGTTCGGTGAGGTTTGCAACTAATGAAAAACTGTTTTTT,CASSSVRFATNEKLFF
-,TRBJ2-5,-,TRBV29-1,TGCAGCGTCAGTATCCCCGAGACCCAGTACTTC,CSVSIPETQYF
-,TRBJ1-2,-,TRBV24-1,TGTGCCACCAGTCAATCCCGGGGCTATGGCTACACCTTC,CATSQSRGYGYTF
-,TRBJ1-6,-,TRBV24-1,TGTGCCACCAGTGCCCTGGGTAGTTCACCCCTCCACTTT,CATSALGSSPLHF
few,TRBJ2-1,TRBD2,TRBV28,TGTGCCAGCAAGGGACTAGCGGATTACAATGAGCAGTTCTTC,CASKGLADYNEQFF
few,TRBJ2-2,-,TRBV3-1,TGTGCCAGCCGACGCCAGACGAACACCGGGGAGCTGTTTTTT,CASRRQTNTGELFF
few,TRBJ2-1,-,TRBV20-1,TGCAGTGCAAACATCGGTGGGAAGACTTCCTACAATGAGCAGTTCTTC,CSANIGGKTSYNEQFF
many,TRBJ2-5,TRBD2,TRBV29-1,TGCAGCACTAGCGGGAACCAAGAGACCCAGTACTTC,CSTSGNQETQYF
-,TRBJ2-1,TRBD2,TRBV20-1,TGCAGTGCTAGTAGTCTAGCGGGAGGGGCAGAGGAGCAGTTCTTC,CSASSLAGGAEEQFF
few,TRBJ1-6,TRBD1,TRBV10-2,TGCGCCAGCAGACAGGACAGGGAAGGGATTTCACCCCTCCACTTT,CASRQDREGISPLHF
-,TRBJ2-2,-,TRBV11-2,TGTGCCAGCAGCTTAGAACCAGCGAACACCGGGGAGCTGTTTTTT,CASSLEPANTGELFF
few,TRBJ1-1,-,TRBV30,TGTGCCTGGATTGGGTGGAAAGCTTTCTTT,CAWIGWKAFF
few,TRBJ2-1,-,TRBV2,TGTGCCAGCAGTGAAGAGGGAGAGAAGAATGAGCAGTTCTTC,CASSEEGEKNEQFF
-,TRBJ1-1,-,TRBV5-1,TGCGCCAGCAGCTCCCAGGAGCGAGCTTTCTTT,CASSSQERAFF
-,TRBJ2-3,TRBD2,TRBV7-6,TGTGCCAGCAGCTCCGGGACTAGCGGGGTTCCAGATACGCAGTATTTT,CASSSGTSGVPDTQYF
-,TRBJ2-1,-,TRBV7-2,TGTGCCAGCAGCAGGGACATGCGAGATGAGCAGTTCTTC,CASSRDMRDEQFF
few,TRBJ2-3,-,TRBV4-1,TGCGCCAGCAGCGAGGGGGGCTCGACAGATACGCAGTATTTT,CASSEGGSTDTQYF
-,TRBJ1-6,-,TRBV12-3/TRBV12-4,TGTGCCAGCAGTTTACAGGGAGGGGCTCCCCTCCACTTT,CASSLQGGAPLHF
-,TRBJ2-1,TRBD1,TRBV7-3,TGTGCCAGCAGCTTTCAAGGGGGCTCGCCTGAGCAGTTCTTC,CASSFQGGSPEQFF
few,TRBJ1-2,TRBD1,TRBV18,TGTGCCAGCTCACCACTACAGGGGGGGAACTATGGCTACACCTTC,CASSPLQGGNYGYTF
-,TRBJ2-3,-,TRBV12-3/TRBV12-4,TGTGCCAGCAGTTCGGTGACGAGCACAGATACGCAGTATTTT,CASSSVTSTDTQYF
few,TRBJ2-5,TRBD2,TRBV5-1,TGCGCCAGCAGCCCGGGGGGGGTATCAGGCCAAGAGACCCAGTACTTC,CASSPGGVSGQETQYF
-,TRBJ2-3,TRBD2,TRBV6-1,TGTGCCAGCACCAGGACTAGCGGAGATACGCAGTATTTT,CASTRTSGDTQYF
-,TRBJ1-2,-,TRBV7-3,TGTGCCAGCAGCTTATCCCCCGGGGAGAATGGCTACACCTTC,CASSLSPGENGYTF